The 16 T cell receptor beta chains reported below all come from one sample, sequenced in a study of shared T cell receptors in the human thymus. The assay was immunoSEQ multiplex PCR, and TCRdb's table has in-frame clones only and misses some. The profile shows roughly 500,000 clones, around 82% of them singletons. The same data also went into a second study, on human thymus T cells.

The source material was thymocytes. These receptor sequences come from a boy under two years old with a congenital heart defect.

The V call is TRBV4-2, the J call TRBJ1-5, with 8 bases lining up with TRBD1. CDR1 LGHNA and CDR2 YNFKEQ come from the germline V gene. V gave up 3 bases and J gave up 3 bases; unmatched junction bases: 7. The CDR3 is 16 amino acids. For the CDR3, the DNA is TGTGCCAGCAGCCAGGACTCAGGGGGCTCCAATCAGCCCCAGCATTTT. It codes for CASSQDSGGSNQPQHF.

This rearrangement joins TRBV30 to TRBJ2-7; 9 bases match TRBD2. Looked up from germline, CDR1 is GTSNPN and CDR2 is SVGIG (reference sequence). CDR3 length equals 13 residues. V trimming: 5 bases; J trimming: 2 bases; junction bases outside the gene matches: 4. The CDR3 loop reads CAWWSGGTYEQYF. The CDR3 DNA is TGTGCCTGGTGGAGCGGGGGGACCTACGAGCAGTACTTC.

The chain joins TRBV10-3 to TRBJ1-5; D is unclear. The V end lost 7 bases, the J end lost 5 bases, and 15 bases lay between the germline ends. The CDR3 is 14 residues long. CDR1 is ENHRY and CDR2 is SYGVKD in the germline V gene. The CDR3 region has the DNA TGTGCCATCACTTTCGTCGGAGAGGATCAGCCCCAGCATTTT. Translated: CAITFVGEDQPQHF.

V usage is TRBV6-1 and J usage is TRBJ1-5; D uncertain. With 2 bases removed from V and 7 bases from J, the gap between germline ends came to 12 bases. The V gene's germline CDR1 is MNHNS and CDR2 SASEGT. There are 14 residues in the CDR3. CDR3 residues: CASSEPGFGQPQHF. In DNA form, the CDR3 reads TGTGCCAGCAGTGAACCGGGGTTTGGGCAGCCCCAGCATTTT.

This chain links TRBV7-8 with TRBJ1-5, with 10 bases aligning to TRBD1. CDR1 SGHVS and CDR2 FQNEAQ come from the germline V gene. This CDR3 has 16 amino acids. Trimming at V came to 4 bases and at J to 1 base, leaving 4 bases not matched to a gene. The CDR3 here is CASSSRQGASNQPQHF. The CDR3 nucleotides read TGTGCCAGCAGCTCCCGACAGGGGGCAAGCAATCAGCCCCAGCATTTT.

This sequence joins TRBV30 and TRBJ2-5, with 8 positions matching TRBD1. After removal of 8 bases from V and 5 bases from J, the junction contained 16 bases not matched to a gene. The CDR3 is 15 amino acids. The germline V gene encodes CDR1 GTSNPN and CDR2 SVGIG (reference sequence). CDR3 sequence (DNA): TGTGCCCTAGGACAGGGAGGTTCCCCTAGCGAGACCCAGTACTTC. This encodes CALGQGGSPSETQYF.

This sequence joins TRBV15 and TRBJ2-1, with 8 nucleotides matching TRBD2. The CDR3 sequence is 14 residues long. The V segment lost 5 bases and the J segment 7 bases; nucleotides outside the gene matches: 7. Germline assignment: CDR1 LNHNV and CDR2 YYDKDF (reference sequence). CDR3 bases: TGTGCCACCAGCGGCCTAAGCGGGAGAAATGAGCAGTTCTTC. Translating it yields CATSGLSGRNEQFF.

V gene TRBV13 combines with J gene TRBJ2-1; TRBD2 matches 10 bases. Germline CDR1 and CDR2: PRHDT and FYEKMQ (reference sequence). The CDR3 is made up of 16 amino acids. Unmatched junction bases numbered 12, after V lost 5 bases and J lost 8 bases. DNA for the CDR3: TGTGCCAGCAGCCGACCGGCTAGCGGGAGAGTCGATGAGCAGTTCTTC. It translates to CASSRPASGRVDEQFF.

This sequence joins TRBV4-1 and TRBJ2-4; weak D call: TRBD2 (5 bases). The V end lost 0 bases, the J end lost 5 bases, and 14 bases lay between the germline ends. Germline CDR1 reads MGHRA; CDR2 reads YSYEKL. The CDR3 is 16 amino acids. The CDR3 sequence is CASSQESLRVENIQYF. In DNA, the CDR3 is TGCGCCAGCAGCCAAGAATCCTTGCGGGTAGAAAACATTCAGTACTTC.

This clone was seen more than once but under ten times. The CDR3 reads CASSLRTSRYPGELFF. CDR3 in DNA: TGCGCCAGCAGCCTCCGGACTAGTCGATACCCCGGGGAGCTGTTTTTT. The V and J genes are TRBV4-3 and TRBJ2-2, with TRBD2 identical over 7 bases. Unmatched junction bases numbered 11, after V lost 4 bases and J lost 6 bases. Germline-derived CDR1 and CDR2 are LGHNA and YSLEER. This CDR3 is built from 16 residues.

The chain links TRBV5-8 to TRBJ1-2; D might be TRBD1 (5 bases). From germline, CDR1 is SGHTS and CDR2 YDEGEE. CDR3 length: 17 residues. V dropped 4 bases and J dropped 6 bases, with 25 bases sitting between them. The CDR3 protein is CASSRTSGRAWTNGYTF. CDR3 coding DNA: TGTGCCAGCAGCCGGACGTCGGGCAGGGCCTGGACAAATGGCTACACCTTC.

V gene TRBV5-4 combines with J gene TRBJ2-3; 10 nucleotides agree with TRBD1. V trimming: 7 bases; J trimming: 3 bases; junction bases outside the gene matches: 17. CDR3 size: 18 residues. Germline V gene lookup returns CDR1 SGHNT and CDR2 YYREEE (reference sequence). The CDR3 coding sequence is TGTGCCAGCCGTATAGAGCCGGGACAGGGGAGTAGTACAGATACGCAGTATTTT. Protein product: CASRIEPGQGSSTDTQYF.

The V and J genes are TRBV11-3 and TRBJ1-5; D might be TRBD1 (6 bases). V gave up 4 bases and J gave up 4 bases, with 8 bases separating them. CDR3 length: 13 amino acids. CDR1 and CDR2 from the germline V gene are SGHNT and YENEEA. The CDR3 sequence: CASSSTGNQPQHF. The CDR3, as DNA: TGTGCCAGCAGCTCAACAGGGAATCAGCCCCAGCATTTT.

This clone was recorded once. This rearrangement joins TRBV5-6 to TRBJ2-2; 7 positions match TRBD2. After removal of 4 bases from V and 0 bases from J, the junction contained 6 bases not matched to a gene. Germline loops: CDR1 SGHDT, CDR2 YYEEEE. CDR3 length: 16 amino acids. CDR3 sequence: CASSPESGANTGELFF. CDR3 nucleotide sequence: TGTGCCAGCAGCCCCGAGAGCGGGGCGAACACCGGGGAGCTGTTTTTT.

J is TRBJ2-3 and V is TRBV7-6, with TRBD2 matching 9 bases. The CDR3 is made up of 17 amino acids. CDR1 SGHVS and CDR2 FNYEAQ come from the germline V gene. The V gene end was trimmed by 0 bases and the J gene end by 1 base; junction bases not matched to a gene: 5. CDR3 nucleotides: TGTGCCAGCAGCTTAGCTTTGGGGACTAGCCGCACAGATACGCAGTATTTT. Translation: CASSLALGTSRTDTQYF.

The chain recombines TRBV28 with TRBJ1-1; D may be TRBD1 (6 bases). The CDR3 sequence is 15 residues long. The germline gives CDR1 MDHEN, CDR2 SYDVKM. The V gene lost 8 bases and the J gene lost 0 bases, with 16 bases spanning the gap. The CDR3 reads CASEDSLSMNTEAFF. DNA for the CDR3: TGTGCCAGCGAGGACAGTCTGTCCATGAACACTGAAGCTTTCTTT. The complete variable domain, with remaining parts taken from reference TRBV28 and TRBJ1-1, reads DVKVTQSSRYLVKRTGEKVFLECVQDMDHENMFWYRQDPGLGLRLIYFSYDVKMKEKGDIPEGYSVSREKKERFSLILESASTNQTSMYLCASEDSLSMNTEAFFGQGTRLTVV.